What follows is one T cell receptor (beta chain) and its context. Clones were sequenced by immunoSEQ multiplex PCR, and TCRdb holds only the in-frame ones, with some missing. The sample contains about 110,000 clones, 70% to 90% of which appear only once. The source of the sample is a study of T cell responses to AZD1222 COVID-19 vaccine. Germline lookup yields CDR1 SGHRS and CDR2 YFSETQ. The V and J ends lost 4 bases and 3 bases, in that order; junction bases with no gene match: 14. This CDR3 is 17 amino acids long. The material sequenced was peripheral blood, taken 28 days after the second AZD1222 dose. The chain recombines TRBV5-1 with TRBJ2-5, with TRBD2 matching over 8 bases. The origin of this receptor is an adult who received the AZD1222 COVID-19 vaccine. CDR3 in amino acids: CASSINPGTRQEETQYF. The CDR3 nucleotides are TGCGCCAGCAGCATTAACCCCGGGACTAGACAGGAAGAGACCCAGTACTTC.